This is a list of T cell receptor beta chains from one sample in a study of post-analysis software for immune sequencing data. MiXCR, run by TCRdb on the PCR reads, gives a single entry per CDR3 protein. This sample has fewer than 850,000 distinct CDR3 sequences, with around 42% found just once. The sample consisted of blood. All receptors come from a girl aged 5-17 years with multiple sclerosis. CDR3s include the opening cysteine and the closing phenylalanine or tryptophan. Each record gives: V gene, J gene, CDR3 protein.

V: TRBV5-6; J: TRBJ1-2; CDR3: CASSFRGHRNGYTF
V: TRBV4-1; J: TRBJ2-5; CDR3: CASSQDPGLETQYF
V: TRBV27; J: TRBJ2-7; CDR3: CASSDGLAGGAYEQYF
V: TRBV20-1; J: TRBJ2-5; CDR3: CSARDVGLWETQYF
V: TRBV29-1; J: TRBJ1-1; CDR3: CSGTENTEAFF
V: TRBV12-3/TRBV12-4; J: TRBJ2-3; CDR3: CASSLAGGLLDTQYF
V: TRBV5-5; J: TRBJ2-1; CDR3: CASSFLDSYNEQFF
V: TRBV7-2; J: TRBJ1-6; CDR3: CASSSRTGPGPLHF
V: TRBV20-1; J: TRBJ2-1; CDR3: CSARGRTHYNEQFF
V: TRBV12-3/TRBV12-4; J: TRBJ1-2; CDR3: CASTFRQANYGYTF
V: TRBV10-3; J: NA; CDR3: CAISFVEREDFEQYF
V: TRBV29-1; J: TRBJ1-1; CDR3: CSVDRTGAEAFF
V: TRBV4-2; J: TRBJ2-3; CDR3: CASSQESAAQYF
V: TRBV7-2; J: TRBJ1-2; CDR3: CASSLLGRAGYTF
V: TRBV11-2; J: TRBJ2-1; CDR3: CASSLMTGSNEQFF
V: TRBV25-1; J: TRBJ2-4; CDR3: CASRGLAGHENIQYF
V: TRBV12-3/TRBV12-4; J: TRBJ2-2; CDR3: CASSTGQGANTGELFF
V: TRBV5-1; J: TRBJ2-1; CDR3: CASSPRGAGSSYNEQFF
V: TRBV7-9; J: TRBJ2-7; CDR3: CASSLPGTGEQYF
V: TRBV20-1; J: TRBJ2-7; CDR3: CSARDSSKPPYEQYF
V: TRBV20-1; J: TRBJ2-7; CDR3: CSARIGTGEQYF
V: TRBV5-1; J: TRBJ2-6; CDR3: CASSYRDRGQPPLWANVLTF
V: TRBV12-3/TRBV12-4; J: NA; CDR3: CASKRSGDEQYF
V: TRBV6-5; J: TRBJ2-1; CDR3: CASSEGQGDYNEQFF
V: TRBV28; J: TRBJ2-3; CDR3: CASSSPSNLDTQYF
V: TRBV5-5; J: TRBJ2-1; CDR3: CASSFIRGSYNEQFF
V: TRBV20-1; J: TRBJ2-7; CDR3: CSASRPLAGPYEQYF
V: TRBV29-1; J: TRBJ2-3; CDR3: CSVEYRETDTQYF
V: TRBV29-1; J: TRBJ2-3; CDR3: CSVVGKGTDTQYF
V: TRBV20-1; J: TRBJ2-1; CDR3: CSASSNPTGFDNEQFF
V: TRBV15; J: NA; CDR3: CTTSRGSLAGGGETQYF
V: TRBV29-1; J: TRBJ1-2; CDR3: CSVPTGGYYGYTF
V: TRBV29-1; J: TRBJ2-3; CDR3: CSFRQADTQYF
V: TRBV7-6; J: TRBJ2-1; CDR3: CVSSSQGNWGRNEQFF
V: TRBV7-3; J: TRBJ2-3; CDR3: CASSLSGGGLTDTQYF
V: TRBV20-1; J: TRBJ2-1; CDR3: CTSRLAGGEQFF
V: TRBV24-1; J: TRBJ2-3; CDR3: CATSDLYRGAGDTQYF
V: TRBV29-1; J: TRBJ2-3; CDR3: CSVAKGALFPASTDTQYF
V: TRBV6-5; J: TRBJ2-3; CDR3: CASSYQGADTQYF
V: TRBV7-9; J: TRBJ2-1; CDR3: CASSLFGVGGDGYNEQFF
V: TRBV10-3; J: TRBJ1-5; CDR3: CAISDGGLDNQPQHF
V: TRBV11-2; J: TRBJ2-1; CDR3: CASSLGYRGRGEQFF
V: TRBV20-1; J: TRBJ1-4; CDR3: CSASPTGGETNEKRFF